Below, one T cell receptor beta chain is given with its context. Its antigen is unknown. The data stem from a study of OX40 agonist ivuxolimab in advanced cancers. About the research overall: Ivuxolimab doses were 0.01, 0.1, 0.3, 1.5, 3 or 10 mg/kg every 2 weeks.

Only in-frame clones appear in the TCRdb table, and some are missing; sequencing was by immunoSEQ multiplex PCR. The data hold some 98,000 clones, with more than 85% observed a single time. Study-level points and caveats: Researchers did not establish what antigens the expanded peripheral T cells target.

This CDR3 region has 15 residues. Germline V gives CDR1 SGHRS, CDR2 YFSETQ. The V gene lost 0 bases and the J gene lost 3 bases, with 12 bases spanning the gap. The sequences come from CD4+ or CD8+ T cells sorted from blood, collected in a trial of the OX40 agonist ivuxolimab. The chain employs TRBV5-1 and TRBJ1-1, with D uncertain. This TCR derives from an adult with an advanced solid tumor such as melanoma, head and neck, liver or kidney cancer. The CDR3 DNA reads as TGCGCCAGCAGCTTGGGGGCCCAGAGTGACACTGAAGCTTTCTTT. Translating gives CASSLGAQSDTEAFF.